In this sample, the clone carrying this TCR beta chain turned up many times. Its antigen remains unknown. Germline CDR1 reads SGHRS; CDR2 reads YFSETQ. The CDR3 is made up of 13 amino acids. V gave up 1 base and J gave up 5 bases, with 9 bases separating them. This sample is drawn from a study of prognosis after radiotherapy for stage I lung cancer. In the study overall: After radiotherapy, under 16 showed no significant progression while a few developed distant metastases (median roughly seven months). General study findings and limits: Nobody established whether the expanded TCR clones were specific to the tumor.

Two rounds of multiplex PCR amplified TCR beta CDR3 from genomic DNA. First-round PCR, the initial amplification, used primers specific to each TRBV and TRBJ gene. TCRdb fed the multiplex PCR reads into MiXCR, producing one record per CDR3 protein. Of over 20,000 distinct CDR3 sequences in the sample, 35% to 40% were seen once. The chain recombines TRBV5-1 with TRBJ2-5; TRBD2 is a possible D gene (6 bases). The TCR comes from a donor aged 50 or older with non-small cell lung cancer. Sequences were derived from PBMCs, sampled before or after stereotactic body radiation therapy (not recorded which). The CDR3 loop is CASSLTGGETQYF. The CDR3, as DNA: TGCGCCAGCAGCTTGACCGGAGGGGAGACCCAGTACTTC. Combining the CDR3 with reference TRBV5-1 and TRBJ2-5 gives the whole variable domain KAGVTQTPRYLIKTRGQQVTLSCSPISGHRSVSWYQQTPGQGLQFLFEYFSETQRNKGNFPGRFSGRQFSNSRSEMNVSTLELGDSALYLCASSLTGGETQYFGPGTRLLVL.